Described below is a single TCR beta chain sequence and its context. Antigen unknown. The CDR3 length is 15 residues. Germline V lookup: CDR1 PRHDT, CDR2 FYEKMQ (reference sequence). The total RNA that was extracted per sample amounted to at least 5 micrograms. The data derive from a study of blood T cells in healthy people across ages. Overall study: Roughly one uniquely barcoded beta molecule per two T cells was captured. General study findings and limits: Higher diversity and more naive CD4+ cells were features of long-lived donors, compared to aged donors. Possibly confounding the expanded clonotype changes was the fact that donor CMV status was unknown.

Combining a sample-barcoded 5' primer with a J-beta primer mix, a second PCR ran for about 6 to 11 cycles. MiXCR was run by TCRdb on the 5' RACE reads, yielding one entry per CDR3 protein. Of about 800,000 distinct CDR3 sequences in the sample, 58% are singletons; the top ten hold approximately 20%. The sample comprised blood. The TCR originated in a man aged 25 to 40 in good health. The rearrangement links TRBV13 to TRBJ2-4; 8 bases match TRBD2. The J call could be wrong; TRBJ2-7 is a better fit for the DNA end. The CDR3 region is CASRQSGGLHYEQYF. In DNA, the CDR3 is TGTGCCAGCAGACAGAGCGGGGGTCTACACTACGAGCAGTACTTC.